The rows below give T cell receptor beta chains drawn from one sample of a study of shared clonotypes between healthy human individuals. Profiled with immunoSEQ multiplex PCR; TCRdb holds only in-frame clones, not every one. This table holds about 1,900,000 clones, over 85% found once. The sample consisted of naive CD8+ T cells sorted from blood. These receptors were collected from a man in his late teens or twenties in good health. CDR3s include the opening cysteine and the closing phenylalanine or tryptophan. A D gene is named only where the DNA matches it firmly. Clone size is shown for a subset of rows, as once, few, many or a class of expanded clone.

j_gene,d_gene,abundance,v_gene,CDR3aa,CDR3nt
TRBJ2-1,.,.,TRBV7-9,CASSSGEQFF,TGTGCCAGCAGCTCTGGTGAGCAGTTCTTC
TRBJ1-4,.,.,TRBV13,CASSLRTDFEKLFF,TGTGCCAGCAGCCTAAGGACTGATTTTGAAAAACTGTTTTTT
TRBJ2-7,.,.,TRBV5-4,CASSAGTVDYEQYF,TGTGCCAGCAGCGCCGGGACTGTGGATTACGAGCAGTACTTC
TRBJ1-5,.,.,TRBV30,CAWSKFSNNQPQHF,TGTGCCTGGAGTAAATTCTCCAACAATCAGCCCCAGCATTTT
TRBJ2-7,.,.,TRBV7-9,CASRSYEQYF,TGTGCCAGCAGATCCTACGAGCAGTACTTC
TRBJ2-1,.,.,TRBV7-9,CASRSLSAALTYNEQFF,TGTGCCAGCAGGTCCCTCTCTGCGGCTCTAACCTACAATGAGCAGTTCTTC
TRBJ2-1,.,.,TRBV11-3,CASSQGPPTEQFF,TGTGCCAGCAGCCAAGGACCCCCTACTGAGCAGTTCTTC
TRBJ2-1,TRBD2,.,TRBV30,CAWTHAGGPSEQFF,TGTGCCTGGACCCATGCGGGAGGGCCGAGTGAGCAGTTCTTC
TRBJ2-7,.,.,TRBV5-5,CASLGASSYEQYF,TGTGCCAGCCTTGGGGCTAGCTCCTACGAGCAGTACTTC
TRBJ2-1,TRBD2,once,TRBV10-2,CASSDSAGLAANEQFF,TGCGCCAGCAGTGACTCAGCGGGACTAGCCGCTAATGAGCAGTTCTTC
TRBJ1-1,.,.,TRBV30,CAWSASQGSEAFF,TGTGCCTGGAGTGCCTCGCAAGGGTCTGAAGCTTTCTTT
TRBJ1-5,.,.,TRBV28,CASSFGLTQPQHF,TGTGCCAGCAGTTTTGGGTTGACTCAGCCCCAGCATTTT
TRBJ2-3,.,.,TRBV10-1,CASSESTWGALTDTQYF,TGCGCCAGCAGTGAGTCGACTTGGGGAGCCCTCACAGATACGCAGTATTTT
TRBJ1-6,.,.,TRBV7-9,CASSQTGLGSPLHF,TGTGCCAGCAGCCAGACGGGCCTGGGATCACCCCTCCACTTT
TRBJ2-7,TRBD1,.,TRBV6-1,CASSPGTGGPYEQYF,TGTGCCAGCAGTCCCGGGACAGGGGGCCCCTACGAGCAGTACTTC
TRBJ2-3,TRBD2,.,TRBV15,CATSPNGASGSSDTQYF,TGTGCCACCAGCCCAAACGGGGCTAGCGGGTCCTCAGATACGCAGTATTTT
TRBJ1-5,TRBD1,.,TRBV4-3,CASSRTGESNQPQHF,TGCGCCAGCAGCCGGACAGGGGAGAGCAATCAGCCCCAGCATTTT
TRBJ2-1,.,.,TRBV6-6,CASSYAGTYNEQFF,TGTGCCAGCAGTTACGCTGGGACCTACAATGAGCAGTTCTTC
TRBJ1-5,TRBD1,.,TRBV7-6,CASSPGTGGEGQPQHF,TGTGCCAGCAGCCCCGGGACAGGGGGCGAGGGTCAGCCCCAGCATTTT
TRBJ2-2,TRBD1,.,TRBV4-3,CASSQDYRGNTGELFF,TGCGCCAGCAGCCAAGATTACAGGGGGAACACCGGGGAGCTGTTTTTT
TRBJ2-1,TRBD2,.,TRBV27,CASSFGTSVNEQFF,TGTGCCAGCAGTTTCGGGACTAGCGTCAATGAGCAGTTCTTC
TRBJ2-1,TRBD2,.,TRBV7-6,CASSLARGSGTLYNEQFF,TGTGCCAGCAGCTTAGCGCGGGGTAGCGGGACCCTCTACAATGAGCAGTTCTTC
TRBJ1-1,.,.,TRBV9,CASSPLRGAGEAFF,TGTGCCAGCAGCCCCCTAAGGGGGGCGGGTGAAGCTTTCTTT
TRBJ2-3,.,.,TRBV9,CASSPEGLSDTQYF,TGTGCCAGCAGCCCGGAGGGCCTCTCAGATACGCAGTATTTT
TRBJ1-2,.,.,TRBV2,CASGPPRGEGHGYTF,TGTGCCAGCGGTCCACCACGTGGGGAAGGGCATGGCTACACCTTC
TRBJ2-7,TRBD2,.,TRBV27,CASKKRGSSYEQYF,TGTGCCAGCAAGAAGCGGGGGTCCTCCTACGAGCAGTACTTC
TRBJ2-1,.,.,TRBV27,CATAPPTWGYNEQFF,TGTGCCACCGCACCCCCGACGTGGGGTTACAATGAGCAGTTCTTC
TRBJ1-1,.,.,TRBV11-2,CASSSSGRYTEAFF,TGTGCCAGCAGCTCGAGCGGCCGGTACACTGAAGCTTTCTTT
TRBJ1-5,.,.,TRBV28,CASRHKDGARQPQHF,TGTGCCAGCAGACACAAGGACGGGGCGAGGCAGCCCCAGCATTTT